This T cell receptor beta chain was sequenced in a study of shared clonotypes between healthy human individuals. Points from the study as a whole: Larger estimated richness was generally seen in naive subsets than in memory subsets.

Sequencing used immunoSEQ multiplex PCR; TCRdb keeps in-frame clones, though not all of them. Altogether fewer than 850,000 clones are present, about 97% being singletons, with the ten largest covering less than 0.25%. There are 17 residues in the CDR3. The germline gives CDR1 SGHAT, CDR2 FQNNGV. Germline trimming cut 0 bases from V and 5 bases from J; bases unmatched to any gene: 8. This clone has more than one count but fewer than ten. Its matching antigen is unknown. Naive CD8 cells were CD45RO-negative, positively selected for CCR7, excluding terminally differentiated effector memory CD45RA+ cells.

This TCR was recovered from a man between 25 and 39 years old in good health. The rearrangement uses TRBV11-2 and TRBJ2-5, with 11 bases fitting TRBD2. Input material: naive CD8+ T cells sorted from blood. The CDR3 loop reads CASSLERGLAGGETQYF. The CDR3 region has the DNA TGTGCCAGCAGCTTAGAACGAGGACTAGCGGGTGGGGAGACCCAGTACTTC.